This entry lists 14 T cell receptor beta chains sequenced from one sample in a study of breast tumors, draining lymph nodes, adjacent tissues. Samples came from axillary lymph nodes draining the breast cancer. One entry per CDR3 protein, called by TCRdb with MiXCR from the multiplex PCR reads. The profile covers 200,000 to 250,000 distinct CDR3 sequences, with nearly 35% appearing a single time and over 3.5% taken by the ten largest. Sequencing used axillary lymph node tissue. The source is a female donor with breast cancer. Some clones in this sample may be carry-over from other donors' samples.

This chain joins TRBV12-3 or TRBV12-4 and TRBJ2-3; TRBD1 aligns across 8 bases. V lost 4 bases and J lost 9; bases outside the gene matches: 15. The CDR3 has 16 amino acids. The CDR3 DNA follows: TGTGCCAGCAGTTGGACAGGGCCGAGGAGGGCAGGGACGCAGTATTTT. This sequence encodes CASSWTGPRRAGTQYF.

This clonotype was counted at least ten times. CDR3 amino acids: CASREQGTYQPQHF. Written as DNA, the CDR3 is TGTGCCAGTAGAGAACAGGGTACCTATCAGCCCCAGCATTTT. V gene TRBV19 combines with J gene TRBJ1-5; TRBD1 might be the D (6 bases). The CDR3 runs to 14 residues. V was pared by 6 bases and J by 5 bases, with 14 bases between. In germline, CDR1 is LNHDA, CDR2 SQIVND (reference sequence).

The chain carries TRBV14 and TRBJ1-6; 7 bases agree with TRBD1. The germline CDR1 and CDR2 sequences are SGHDN and FVKESK. The J segment lost 9 bases and the V segment lost 2 bases, leaving 10 bases of the junction unmatched. The CDR3 is 16 amino acids. CDR3 sequence (DNA): TGTGCCAGCAGCCAACGAGCGGGACAGAGGGGTTCACCCCTCCACTTT. Encoded protein: CASSQRAGQRGSPLHF.

This clonotype has a count of ten or more. The chain combines TRBV19 with TRBJ2-3; TRBD2 agrees at 9 bases. The V and J ends lost 5 bases and 5 bases, in that order; junction bases with no gene match: 11. Germline CDR1 and CDR2: LNHDA and SQIVND (reference sequence). This CDR3 comprises 16 residues. The CDR3 loop reads CASSWVREGRGDTQYF. The CDR3 coding sequence is TGTGCCAGTAGTTGGGTGCGGGAGGGCCGAGGAGATACGCAGTATTTT.

This clonotype was counted a single time. At one end the junction does not follow the germline gene, possibly because of a read error. The genes are TRBV7-9 and TRBJ2-5; a possible D gene is TRBD2 (6 bases). From germline, CDR1 is SEHNR and CDR2 FQNEAQ (reference sequence). The CDR3 length is 17 residues. The CDR3 spells CASSLAVGAGFQEPQYF. The CDR3, as DNA: TGTGCCAGCAGCTTGGCCGTAGGGGCGGGGTTTCAAGAGCCCCAGTACTTC.

This clonotype has at least ten counts. The rearrangement uses TRBV30 and TRBJ1-3, with D maybe TRBD1 (6 bases). This CDR3 region has 14 residues. Germline V gene data show CDR1 as GTSNPN and CDR2 as SVGIG (reference sequence). V was clipped by 0 bases and J by 2 bases, with 8 bases between them. CDR3 nucleotide sequence: TGTGCCTGGAGTGTAACAGGGACTGGAAACACCATATATTTT. Protein sequence: CAWSVTGTGNTIYF.

The table lists this clonotype with many counts. The chain has TRBV13 and TRBJ1-4; TRBD1 aligns across 7 bases. Germline V CDR1 and CDR2: PRHDT, FYEKMQ (reference sequence). The CDR3 is 15 residues long. V was pared by 5 bases and J by 5 bases, with 8 bases of the junction left unmatched. Written as DNA, the CDR3 is TGTGCCAGCAGCCCTACAGGGGCCGTGAATGAAAAACTGTTTTTT. Residues: CASSPTGAVNEKLFF.

Ten or more counts support this clonotype. The CDR3: CASSEYLTDTQYF. The DNA for the CDR3 is TGTGCCAGCAGTGAATATCTCACAGATACGCAGTATTTT. V usage is TRBV25-1 and J usage is TRBJ2-3; D is unresolved. Germline CDR1 and CDR2: MGHDK and SYGVNS. V was clipped by 0 bases and J by 2 bases, with 3 bases between them. The CDR3 is made up of 13 amino acids. The whole variable domain, filled in from reference TRBV25-1 and TRBJ2-3, reads EADIYQTPRYLVIGTGKKITLECSQTMGHDKMYWYQQDPGMELHLIHYSYGVNSTEKGDLSSESTVSRIRTEHFPLTLESARPSHTSQYLCASSEYLTDTQYFGPGTRLTVL.

The chain couples TRBV25-1 to TRBJ1-5; no definite D call. V was trimmed by 0 bases and J by 7 bases, leaving 22 bases between them. Germline lookup yields CDR1 MGHDK and CDR2 SYGVNS. This CDR3 spans 18 amino acids. CDR3 sequence reads: CASSEYPARIPGEQPQHF. The CDR3 region has the DNA TGTGCCAGCAGTGAATATCCAGCTAGGATACCCGGGGAACAGCCCCAGCATTTT.

This chain joins TRBV28 and TRBJ1-2, with D tentatively TRBD1 (6 bases). There are 15 residues in the CDR3. Germline V gene lookup returns CDR1 MDHEN and CDR2 SYDVKM. V lost 6 bases to trimming and J lost 2 bases, with 16 bases between them. The CDR3 is CASSGGTIGNYGYTF. CDR3 DNA sequence: TGTGCCAGCAGCGGCGGGACAATAGGGAACTATGGCTACACCTTC.

This chain joins TRBV5-4 and TRBJ1-6; maybe TRBD1 (5 bases). V gave up 0 bases and J gave up 8 bases, with 15 bases separating them. The CDR3 covers 16 residues. Germline V CDR1 and CDR2: SGHNT, YYREEE (reference sequence). The CDR3 protein is CASSLVGVGVDSPLHF. CDR3 in DNA: TGTGCCAGCAGCTTGGTTGGTGTGGGGGTAGATTCACCCCTCCACTTT.

This clonotype has just a few counts. V usage is TRBV7-9 and J usage is TRBJ1-1, with TRBD1 identical over 10 bases. The length of the CDR3 is 16 residues. V dropped 1 base and J dropped 4; count of bases not matched to a gene: 6. Germline loops: CDR1 SEHNR, CDR2 FQNEAQ (reference sequence). In nucleotides, the CDR3 is TGTGCCAGCAGCTTAGAACCGGGACAGGGGAGCACTGAAGCTTTCTTT. Protein sequence: CASSLEPGQGSTEAFF.

This clonotype occurred many times. The V call is TRBV10-3, the J call TRBJ2-6, with 8 nucleotides matching TRBD1. The CDR3 is 16 amino acids. The trim removed 2 bases at V and 4 bases at J, leaving 4 bases unmatched. CDR1 and CDR2 (germline): ENHRY, SYGVKD. The CDR3, as DNA: TGTGCCATCAGTGAGGGACAGGGTTCGGGGGCCAACGTCCTGACTTTC. It translates to CAISEGQGSGANVLTF.

The genes are TRBV5-1 and TRBJ1-6; 7 bases fit TRBD1. CDR3 length: 12 residues. The J segment lost 9 bases and the V segment lost 10 bases, leaving 7 bases of the junction unmatched. The germline V gene encodes CDR1 SGHRS and CDR2 YFSETQ. The CDR3 DNA follows: TGCGCCGCCCGACAGGGAGGTTCACCCCTCCACTTT. Its translation is CAARQGGSPLHF.